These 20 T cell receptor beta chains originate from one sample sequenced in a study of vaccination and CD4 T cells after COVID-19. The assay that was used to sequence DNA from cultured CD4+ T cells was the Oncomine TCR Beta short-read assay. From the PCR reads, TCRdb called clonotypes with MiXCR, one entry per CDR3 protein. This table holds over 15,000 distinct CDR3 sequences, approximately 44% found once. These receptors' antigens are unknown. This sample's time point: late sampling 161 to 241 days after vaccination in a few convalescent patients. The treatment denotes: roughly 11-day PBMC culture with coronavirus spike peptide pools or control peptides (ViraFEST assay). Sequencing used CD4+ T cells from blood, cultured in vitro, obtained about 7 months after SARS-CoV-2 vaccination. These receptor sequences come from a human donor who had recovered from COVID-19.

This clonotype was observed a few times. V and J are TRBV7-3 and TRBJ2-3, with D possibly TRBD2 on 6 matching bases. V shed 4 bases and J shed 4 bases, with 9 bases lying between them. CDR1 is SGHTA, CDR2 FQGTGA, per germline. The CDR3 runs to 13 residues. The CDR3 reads CASSSSGADTQYF. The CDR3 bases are TGTGCCAGCAGCTCCTCGGGGGCAGATACGCAGTATTTT.

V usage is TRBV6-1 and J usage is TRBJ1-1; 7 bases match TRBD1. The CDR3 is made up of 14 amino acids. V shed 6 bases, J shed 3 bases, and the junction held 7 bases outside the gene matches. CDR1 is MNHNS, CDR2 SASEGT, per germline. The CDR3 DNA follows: TGTGCCAGCAGAGGGGCAGGGGGGTACACTGAAGCTTTCTTT. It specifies CASRGAGGYTEAFF.

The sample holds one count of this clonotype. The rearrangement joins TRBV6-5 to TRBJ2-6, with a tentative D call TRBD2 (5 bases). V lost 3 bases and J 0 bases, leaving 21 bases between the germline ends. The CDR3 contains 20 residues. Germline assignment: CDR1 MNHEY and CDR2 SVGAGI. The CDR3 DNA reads TGTGCCAGCAGTTATCTTATGGTGGCGAGGGAGAGCTCTGGGGCCAACGTCCTGACTTTC. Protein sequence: CASSYLMVARESSGANVLTF.

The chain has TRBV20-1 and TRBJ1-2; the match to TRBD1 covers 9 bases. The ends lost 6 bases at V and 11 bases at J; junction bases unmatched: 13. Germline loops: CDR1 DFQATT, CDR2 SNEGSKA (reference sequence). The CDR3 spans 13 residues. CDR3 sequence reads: CSATGGQGTPYTF. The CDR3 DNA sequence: TGCAGTGCAACCGGGGGACAGGGTACGCCGTACACCTTC.

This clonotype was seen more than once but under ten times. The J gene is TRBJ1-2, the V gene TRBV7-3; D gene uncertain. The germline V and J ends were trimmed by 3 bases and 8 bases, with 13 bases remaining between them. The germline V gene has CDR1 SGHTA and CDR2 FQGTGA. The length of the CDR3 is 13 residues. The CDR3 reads CASSLAGEKGYTF. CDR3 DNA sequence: TGTGCCAGCAGCTTGGCAGGAGAGAAAGGCTACACCTTC.

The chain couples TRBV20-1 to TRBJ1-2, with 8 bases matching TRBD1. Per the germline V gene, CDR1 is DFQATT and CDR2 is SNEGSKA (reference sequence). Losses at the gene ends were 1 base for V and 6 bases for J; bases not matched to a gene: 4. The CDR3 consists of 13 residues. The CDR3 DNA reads TGCAGTGCTAGAGGGGCAGGGGGCCATGGCTACACCTTC. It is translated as CSARGAGGHGYTF.

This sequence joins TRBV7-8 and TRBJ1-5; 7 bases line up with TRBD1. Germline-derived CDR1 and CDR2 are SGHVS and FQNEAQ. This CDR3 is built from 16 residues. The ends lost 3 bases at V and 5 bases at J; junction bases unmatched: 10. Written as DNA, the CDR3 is TGTGCCAGCAGCTTGGAGTCGGGCAGGGGGTATCAGCCCCAGCATTTT. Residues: CASSLESGRGYQPQHF.

This CDR3 reads CASSDWGRDTEAFF. CDR3 in DNA: TGTGCCAGCAGTGATTGGGGTCGGGACACTGAAGCTTTCTTT. This chain joins TRBV25-1 and TRBJ1-1; D unresolved. CDR1 and CDR2 from the germline V gene are MGHDK and SYGVNS. CDR3 length: 14 amino acids. Trimming took off 3 bases at V and 3 bases at J, with 11 bases between the two ends.

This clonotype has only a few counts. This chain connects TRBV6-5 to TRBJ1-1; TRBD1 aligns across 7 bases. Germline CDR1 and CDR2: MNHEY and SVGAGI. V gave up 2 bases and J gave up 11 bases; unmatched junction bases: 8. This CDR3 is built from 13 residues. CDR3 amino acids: CASSYPGQAKAFF. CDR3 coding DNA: TGTGCCAGCAGTTACCCCGGACAGGCTAAGGCTTTCTTT.

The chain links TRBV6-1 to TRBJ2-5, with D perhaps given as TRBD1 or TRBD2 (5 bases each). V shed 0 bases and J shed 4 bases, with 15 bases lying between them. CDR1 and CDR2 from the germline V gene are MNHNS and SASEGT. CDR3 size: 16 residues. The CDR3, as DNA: TGTGCCAGCAGTGAAGCGAGGGGTCCCTCGAGAGAGACCCAGTACTTC. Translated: CASSEARGPSRETQYF.

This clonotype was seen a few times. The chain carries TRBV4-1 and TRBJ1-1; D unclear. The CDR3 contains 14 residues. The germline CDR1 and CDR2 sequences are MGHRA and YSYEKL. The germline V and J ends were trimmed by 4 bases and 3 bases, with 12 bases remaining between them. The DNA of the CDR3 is TGCGCCAGCAGCCCCTCCTATAGGGACACTGAAGCTTTCTTT. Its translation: CASSPSYRDTEAFF.

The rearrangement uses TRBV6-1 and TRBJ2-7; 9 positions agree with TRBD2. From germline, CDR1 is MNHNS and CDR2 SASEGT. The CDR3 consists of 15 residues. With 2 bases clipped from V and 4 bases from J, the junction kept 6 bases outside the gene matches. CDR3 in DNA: TGTGCCAGCAGTGAATATGCTAGCGGGGATTACGAGCAGTACTTC. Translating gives CASSEYASGDYEQYF.

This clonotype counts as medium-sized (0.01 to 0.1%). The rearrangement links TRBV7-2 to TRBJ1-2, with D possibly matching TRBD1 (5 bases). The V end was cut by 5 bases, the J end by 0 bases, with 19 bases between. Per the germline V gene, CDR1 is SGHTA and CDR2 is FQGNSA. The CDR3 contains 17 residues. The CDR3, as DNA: TGTGCCAGCAGCCATATCTACAACAGGCAAACTAACTATGGCTACACCTTC. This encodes CASSHIYNRQTNYGYTF.

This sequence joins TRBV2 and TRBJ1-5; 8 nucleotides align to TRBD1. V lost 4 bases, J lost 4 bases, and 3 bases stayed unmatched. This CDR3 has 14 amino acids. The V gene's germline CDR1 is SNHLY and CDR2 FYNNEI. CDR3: CASSVGDRNQPQHF. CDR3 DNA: TGTGCCAGCAGTGTCGGGGACAGGAATCAGCCCCAGCATTTT.

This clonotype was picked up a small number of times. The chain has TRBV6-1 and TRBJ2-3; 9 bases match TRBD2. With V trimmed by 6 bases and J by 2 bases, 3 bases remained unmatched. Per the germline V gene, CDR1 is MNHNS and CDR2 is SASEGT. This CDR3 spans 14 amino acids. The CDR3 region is CASRRTSDTDTQYF. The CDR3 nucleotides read TGTGCCAGCAGGAGGACTAGCGACACAGATACGCAGTATTTT.

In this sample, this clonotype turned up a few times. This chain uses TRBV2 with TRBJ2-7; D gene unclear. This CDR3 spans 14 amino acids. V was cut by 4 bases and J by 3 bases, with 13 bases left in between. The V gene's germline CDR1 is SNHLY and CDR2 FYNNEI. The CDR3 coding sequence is TGTGCCAGCAGTGTGTCTCAGATTAACTACGAGCAGTACTTC. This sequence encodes CASSVSQINYEQYF.

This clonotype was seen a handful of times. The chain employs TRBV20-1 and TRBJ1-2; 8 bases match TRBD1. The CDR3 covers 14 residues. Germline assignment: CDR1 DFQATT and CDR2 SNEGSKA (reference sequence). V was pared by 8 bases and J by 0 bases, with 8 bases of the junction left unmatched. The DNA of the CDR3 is TGCAGTCCCCCCGGACAGGGCCCTAACTATGGCTACACCTTC. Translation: CSPPGQGPNYGYTF.

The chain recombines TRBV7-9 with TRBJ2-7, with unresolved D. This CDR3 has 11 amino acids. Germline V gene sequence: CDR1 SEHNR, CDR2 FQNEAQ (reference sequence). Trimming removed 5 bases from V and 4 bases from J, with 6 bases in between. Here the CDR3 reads CASSPSYEQYF. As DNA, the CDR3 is TGTGCCAGCAGCCCGAGTTACGAGCAGTACTTC.

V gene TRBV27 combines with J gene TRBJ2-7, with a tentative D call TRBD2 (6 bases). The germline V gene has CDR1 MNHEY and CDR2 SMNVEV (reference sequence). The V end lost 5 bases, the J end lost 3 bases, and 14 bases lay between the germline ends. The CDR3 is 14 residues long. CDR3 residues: CASSTRTGDYEQYF. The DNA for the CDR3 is TGTGCCAGCAGTACCCGGACGGGAGACTACGAGCAGTACTTC.

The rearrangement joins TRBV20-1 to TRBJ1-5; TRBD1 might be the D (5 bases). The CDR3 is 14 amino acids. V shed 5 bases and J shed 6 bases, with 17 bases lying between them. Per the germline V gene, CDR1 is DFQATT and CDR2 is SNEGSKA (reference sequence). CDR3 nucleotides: TGCAGTGCTCGGGACCTAGGGGCGGGTCAGCCCCAGCATTTT. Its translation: CSARDLGAGQPQHF.